This passage covers 7 T cell receptor beta chains from one sample sequenced in a study of blood T cell repertoires in COVID-19. Here immunoSEQ multiplex PCR was the method, and the copy in TCRdb shows in-frame clones only, minus some. Of more than 55,000 clones listed, around 80% are singletons. Sequenced material: peripheral blood. The source of these receptors is a woman of 80 years or more with acute or convalescent COVID-19.

The V call is TRBV11-1, the J call TRBJ1-1; D gene uncertain. The CDR3 contains 14 residues. V was cut by 5 bases and J by 6 bases, with 16 bases left in between. Germline values: CDR1 SGHAT, CDR2 FQDESV (reference sequence). In DNA, the CDR3 is TGTGCCAGCAGCCCCCCTAGTAGAGCTTCTGAAGCTTTCTTT. It translates to CASSPPSRASEAFF. The whole variable domain, filled in from reference TRBV11-1 and TRBJ1-1, reads EAEVAQSPRYKITEKSQAVAFWCDPISGHATLYWYRQILGQGPELLVQFQDESVVDDSQLPKDRFSAERLKGVDSTLKIQPAELGDSAMYLCASSPPSRASEAFFGQGTRLTVV.

The J gene is TRBJ2-7, the V gene TRBV5-1; D gene unclear. The germline CDR1 and CDR2 sequences are SGHRS and YFSETQ. The V and J ends lost 1 base and 0 bases respectively, with 11 bases between them. The length of the CDR3 is 15 residues. CDR3 nucleotides: TGCGCCAGCAGCTTGAGTCGCGGTAGCTCCTACGAGCAGTACTTC. This gives the protein CASSLSRGSSYEQYF.

This chain uses TRBV19 with TRBJ2-5; TRBD2 aligns across 11 bases. Trimming cost V 5 bases and J 5 bases; bases outside gene matches: 7. This CDR3 comprises 15 residues. Germline lookup yields CDR1 LNHDA and CDR2 SQIVND (reference sequence). The CDR3 sequence: CASSELAGEGETQYF. The DNA of the CDR3 is TGTGCCAGTAGTGAACTAGCGGGGGAAGGGGAGACCCAGTACTTC.

This clone was picked up one time. The rearrangement uses TRBV19 and TRBJ1-4, with 10 positions matching TRBD1. This CDR3 has 14 amino acids. Unmatched junction bases numbered 10, after V lost 7 bases and J lost 11 bases. CDR1 LNHDA and CDR2 SQIVND come from the germline V gene (reference sequence). This chain's CDR3 is CASNPRDRGEKLFF. The CDR3 coding sequence is TGTGCCAGTAACCCCCGGGACAGGGGCGAGAAACTGTTTTTT.

The chain joins TRBV12-3 or TRBV12-4 to TRBJ1-1; 7 bases map to TRBD1. This CDR3 has 13 residues. Unmatched junction bases numbered 6, after V lost 6 bases and J lost 5 bases. The CDR3 reads CASSKGARTEAFF. DNA for the CDR3: TGTGCCAGCAGCAAGGGGGCGCGGACTGAAGCTTTCTTT.

The chain carries TRBV29-1 and TRBJ1-1; possibly TRBD1 for D (6 bases). Per germline, CDR1 SQVTM and CDR2 ANQGSEA. The CDR3 covers 13 residues. Trimming shortened V by 6 bases and J by 3 bases, and 14 bases separated the two germline ends. The CDR3 reads CSVRQAADTEAFF. In DNA, the CDR3 is TGCAGCGTCAGACAGGCCGCCGACACTGAAGCTTTCTTT. The full variable domain, rest sourced from reference TRBV29-1 and TRBJ1-1, is SAVISQKPSRDICQRGTSLTIQCQVDSQVTMMFWYRQQPGQSLTLIATANQGSEATYESGFVIDKFPISRPNLTFSTLTVSNMSPEDSSIYLCSVRQAADTEAFFGQGTRLTVV.

This chain joins TRBV5-1 and TRBJ1-2; D may be TRBD1 (6 bases). CDR3 length: 17 residues. Germline CDR1 is SGHRS and CDR2 is YFSETQ. Trimming removed 1 base at V and 0 bases at J, with 16 bases between. The CDR3: CASSLTITTGTNYGYTF. The CDR3 nucleotides are TGCGCCAGCAGCTTGACAATAACAACAGGGACTAACTATGGCTACACCTTC.